This record looks at one T cell receptor beta chain sequence and its context. Its antigen remains unidentified. Base qualities are not at hand, and no much larger clone is one base apart. Spanning cysteine to phenylalanine, the CDR3 consists of 14 amino acids. Of the read, only the CDR3 DNA is kept; its 42 bases are in frame from base 1. From a lookup of the germline V gene, CDR1 and CDR2 are SGHRS and YFSETQ. Germline trimming amounts to 2 bases on V and 5 bases on J, with 3 as the count of junction bases outside the gene matches. This entry belongs to a study of cytomegalovirus exposure and HLA in healthy donors listed by TCRdb under 2017. In terms of the full investigation: An earlier analysis of a few hundred of the donors reported over 250 Gb of sequence data and roughly 120 million unique TCR beta sequences obtained from approximately 180 million T cells. An early release covering approximately 600 HLA-typed donors comprised 300 to 350 gigabases of sequencing data and roughly 85 million unique TCR sequences. Among the roughly 400 genotyped donors, around 81% belonged to the genetic ancestry cluster associated with self-reported Caucasian donors. The aim of the study was to test whether cataloging public T cell receptors could identify signatures of past pathogen exposure. The study used immunosequencing to profile the T cell repertoires of more than 650 subjects and linked those repertoires to cytomegalovirus serostatus. In addition to the first cohort of roughly 700 subjects, a separate validation cohort of 120 different subjects was used. To predict cytomegalovirus infection status, the study combined high-throughput TCR immunosequencing, statistical association of individual TCRs with disease status, and machine learning. A later analysis re-examined previously published TCR beta repertoires from more than 550 donors and added high-resolution HLA genotyping to investigate patterns of TCR occurrence. Rather than drawing on any new phenotypic data, the later analysis identified candidate immune exposures from TCR beta sequences and the way those sequences occurred across donors. In an earlier analysis of roughly 600 of the donors, high-throughput TCR beta sequencing was used to judge whether each TCR beta V gene segment behaved as functional or pseudogenic. Donor age, sex, ethnicity and CMV serostatus were compiled together with the repertoire data. Genome-wide SNP genotypes for about 55% of the roughly 670 donors were used in a later genetic analysis, which treated that subset as a discovery cohort. Every discovery cohort repertoire had been produced on one sequencing platform. HLA typing covered class I and class II loci at four-digit resolution. The number of donors typed differed by locus, with about 629-640 for A, B, C, DRB1 and DQB1, over 500 for DQA1, 606 for DPA1, and some 440 for DPB1. About five DR-DQ haplotypes were treated as single units for association and clustering because of strong linkage in the cohort. Among 300 to 500 genotyped donors of the cohort, an average of about 240,000 unique TCR beta nucleotide sequences was sequenced per donor, of which about 19% were non-productive.

The cohort was made up of under 800 healthy bone marrow donors. Cohort members were all nominally healthy when sampled, although unrecorded immune exposures were likely present. The donor tested CMV seronegative and was one of the 352 seronegative cohort members. Each donor provided a peripheral blood sample, and peripheral blood mononuclear cells were used for TCR beta sequencing. Genomic DNA was extracted from the blood cell samples with the Qiagen DNeasy Blood Extraction Kit. The paper as a whole reports these results and caveats: According to the authors, the approach could potentially be generalized to other disease states and immunological phenotypes. Correlated functional status among segregating V segments might reflect linkage disequilibrium, but an unknown experimental factor could not be ruled out. Because some donors lacked HLA typing at each locus, the association tests relied only on the typed subset. Assigning TCR associations to individual alleles was difficult when HLA alleles, especially DR and DQ, strongly co-occurred. A cluster of highly shared sequence variants was judged likely to be a technical artifact of the sequencing pipeline. Most TCR sequences were observed very rarely across donors, whereas some public TCRs were present in many individuals. The study gave a list of some 150 TCR beta chains associated with cytomegalovirus. A later analysis reported that several top co-occurrence clusters appeared linked to parvovirus B19, influenza, CMV and Epstein-Barr virus. For the cohort, immune exposure information was limited to CMV serostatus. Most CMV-associated TCR beta chains appeared to be HLA-restricted in a later analysis, and the HLA associations seemed to be driven largely by CMV exposure. A further reported finding was that TCR beta sequences accurately predicted the HLA-A and HLA-B alleles for most subjects in the first cohort. The earlier analysis of 450 to 700 of the donors excluded some 15 rarely observed V segments, including chromosome 9 orphons, because counts were too low. The cohort was sequenced for TCR beta chains only, and without alpha or paired-chain data the features that could be detected were limited. In a later genetic analysis, a missense DCLRE1C variant was associated with V-gene and J-gene trimming of TCR beta chains, and the association was replicated in an independent cohort. Specific HLA alleles were associated with 16,951 TCR beta sequences at a false discovery rate of 0.05 in a later analysis. The presence/absence analyses assumed that sequencing depth was roughly uniform across donors, and that assumption may not be true. Broadly in line with IMGT annotations, most TCR beta V segments showed up in productive rearrangements about 87% or about 30% of the time in an earlier analysis of roughly 590 of the donors. Because the 87-base-pair reads could not distinguish some IMGT-functional V segments, including TRBV6-2 and TRBV6-3, those segments were excluded. Compared with the approximately 700-donor mean, donors in an Asian-associated ancestry cluster had fewer N-insertions in productive TCRs, according to a later genetic analysis. The classifier was reported to diagnose cytomegalovirus status with high specificity and sensitivity in both the original cohort and the validation cohort. A later analysis found that HLA-associated TCR beta chains were more clonally expanded and had lower generation probabilities than equally common non-associated chains. In vitro tests confirmed that three of the cytomegalovirus-associated TCR beta chains recognize cytomegalovirus antigens. According to a later analysis, TCR association rates differed among HLA loci, with DRB1 alleles showing the most associated TCRs and HLA-C alleles showing the fewest.

Library preparation used the immunoSEQ multiplex PCR assay. A mixture of 60 forward primers for TCR Vbeta segments and 13 reverse primers for TCR Jbeta segments was used in the multiplex PCR. A multiplex PCR assay on genomic DNA amplified the CDR3 region of rearranged TCR beta genes. The amplified TCR beta libraries were sequenced on the Illumina HiSeq System as 87-base-pair reads. In the source study's methods: A later analysis counted 65 million to 90 million unique TCR beta chains across the 650 to 700 repertoires, and 9 million to 14 million of these chains were shared by at least two donors. Raw reads were error-corrected and collapsed into unique sequences with a nearest-neighbor algorithm that merged closely related sequences to remove PCR and sequencing errors. CDR3 sequences were aligned to IMGT reference sequences to assign V, D and J gene segments. Each retained sequence needed at least a six-nucleotide match to both a V gene segment and a J gene segment. A rearrangement counted as productive if the CDR3 had no stop codons and remained in frame with V and J, and every other rearrangement counted as non-productive. Following IMGT convention, CDR3 was defined as the stretch from the second conserved V-encoded cysteine up to the conserved J-encoded phenylalanine. In an earlier analysis of more than 550 of the donors, sequences lacking an unambiguous match to a single V gene segment were excluded. An earlier analysis of about 600 of the donors called V segments functional above 56.7% productive rearrangements and segregating when the between-donor standard deviation exceeded 5%. To diagnose cytomegalovirus status from the catalog of TCR beta chain sequences, a statistical classification framework was built. A later analysis assigned V and J genes by comparing TCR nucleotide sequences with IMGT/GENE-DB human TR gene sequences. In a later analysis, CDR3 sequences and most-parsimonious VDJ recombination scenarios were assigned using the TCRdist pipeline. In a later analysis, each TCR beta chain was defined by its CDR3 amino acid sequence together with its V-gene family, and reads lacking a unique V-gene family were excluded. In a later analysis, 450 to 600 highly shared, low-generation-probability nucleotide sequences were removed to address suspected cross-contamination and a sequencing artifact. In a later analysis, a clonal expansion index for each public chain was calculated from normalized within-repertoire ranks of inferred template counts. In a later analysis, generation probabilities were computed using a VDJ recombination model fitted to out-of-frame rearrangements, and the results were checked against IGoR. Hypergeometric tests were used in a later analysis to score TCR-TCR, TCR-HLA and TCR-CMV co-occurrence, with a repertoire-size bias correction applied to the TCR pairs. False discovery rates were estimated in a later analysis by permuting HLA or CMV assignments 20 times. In a later analysis, co-occurring TCRs were grouped with DBSCAN, and TCRdist sequence similarity was added when clustering was performed within HLA-allele-positive subsets. Repertoires with fewer than 30,000 or more than 120,000 public chains, plus five repertoires with anomalous nucleotide sharing, were excluded from co-occurrence clustering. The clones in this table, taken by TCRdb from immuneACCESS, are in-frame only. Not every clone is retained; where verified, under half of the shortfall comes from an unresolved V gene, and the cause of the rest is unknown. V, J and clone size were drawn from that table, and D and trimming were deduced from the DNA. Across this sample there are fewer than 250,000 clones, with over 65% seen only once. The ten most abundant clones make up about 0.63% of the sample.

The rearrangement combines TRBV5-1 with TRBJ2-1; 8 middle bases align to TRBD2. The sequence was collected from a man between 18 and 35 years old in good health and CMV-seronegative. Sequencing used PBMCs. The CDR3: CASSFRAGDNEQFF. The nucleotides read TGCGCCAGCAGCTTCCGAGCGGGGGACAATGAGCAGTTCTTC.